The entry that follows covers one TCR beta chain sequence. V lost 4 bases, J lost 3 bases, and 8 bases stayed unmatched. In germline, CDR1 is SGHRS, CDR2 YFSETQ. CDR3 length equals 16 residues. This entry is derived from a study of blood T cell repertoires in COVID-19. Looking at the study overall: Spain, Italy and the United States supplied samples that represented acute and convalescent COVID-19.

Original methodology: Counts of nucleated cells, estimated from reference gene primer amplification, were obtained. The method was immunoSEQ multiplex PCR; TCRdb's version includes in-frame clones alone and lacks a portion of them. V, J and clone size were drawn from that table, and D and trimming were deduced from the DNA. This sample yields about 220,000 clones, of which roughly 80% are seen a single time; roughly 2.3% belongs to the top ten. The origin of this receptor is a woman aged 55-70 years with acute or convalescent COVID-19. The gene calls are TRBV5-1 and TRBJ2-3; 10 bases map to TRBD2. Material for sequencing was peripheral blood. The CDR3 loop is CASSETRTSGTDTQYF. The CDR3 coding sequence is TGCGCCAGCAGCGAAACTCGGACTAGCGGAACAGATACGCAGTATTTT.